Included here is one T cell receptor beta chain sequence, with context. Its antigen is not known. The length of the CDR3 is 16 residues. Germline V gives CDR1 LNHNV, CDR2 YYDKDF (reference sequence). V was clipped by 1 base and J by 0 bases; unmatched bases: 3. These data come from a study of T cell responses to AZD1222 COVID-19 vaccine. Study-wide results and caveats: Mostly white British, mostly female donors; authors suggested clonal diversity may be underestimated.

This table comes from immunoSEQ multiplex PCR, and its TCRdb copy is limited to in-frame clones, with some not included. The repertoire holds 120,000 or so clones, with less than 95% as singletons. The sequenced sample was peripheral blood, obtained on day 0 of MenACWY control vaccination. The source is an adult in good health. The J gene is TRBJ2-4, the V gene TRBV15, with 7 bases aligning to TRBD1. DNA for the CDR3: TGTGCCACCAGCAGAGGCCAGGGGGTAGCCAAAAACATTCAGTACTTC. Its protein product is CATSRGQGVAKNIQYF.